This T cell receptor beta chain comes out of a study of blood T cells in healthy people across ages. Study results and caveats: From one million sequenced T cells, diversity estimates were lower bounds. It was the long-lived donors that had more naive CD4+ cells and higher diversity than aged donors.

This clonotype was detected many times. Its antigen remains unidentified. Primed by a sample-barcoded 5' primer and a J-beta primer mix, a second PCR proceeded for 7 to 11 cycles. Each sample yielded at least 3 million CDR3-containing paired-end reads. One entry per CDR3 protein results from TCRdb running MiXCR on the 5' RACE reads. The sample holds 650,000 to 700,000 distinct CDR3 sequences; roughly 32% are singletons and the top ten take 15%. Trimming cost V 4 bases and J 6 bases; bases outside gene matches: 10. The CDR3 is 16 amino acids. The germline V gene encodes CDR1 MNHEY and CDR2 SMNVEV (reference sequence).

This sequence was found in a woman over 75 in good health. This chain links TRBV27 with TRBJ2-1; 9 nucleotides match TRBD2. Sequencing used blood. The CDR3 reads CASSWTTGLAGNEQFF. CDR3 sequence (DNA): TGTGCCAGCAGTTGGACCACGGGACTAGCTGGCAATGAGCAGTTCTTC.